This T cell receptor (beta chain) comes out of a study of neurological immune-mediated disorders. Study-level points and caveats: The study phylogenetically grouped the repertoires of 18 of 34 multiple sclerosis patients into one related-CDR3 cluster, a possible signature. The multiple sclerosis repertoire cluster lacked an association with any feature, whether clinical or MRI.

The cDNA was produced through 5'RACE with 10-nucleotide random UMIs. From 15-18 subjects, every sequencing run obtained over 190 million TCR-beta sequences. TCRdb used MiXCR to reprocess the 5' RACE reads, holding one entry per CDR3 protein. The data show tens of thousands of distinct CDR3 sequences, about 4% seen once. CDR3 length: 13 amino acids. The germline V gene encodes CDR1 SGHRS and CDR2 YFSETQ. V lost 2 bases to trimming and J lost 1 base, with 6 bases between them. This clonotype has ten or more counts. What it binds is not known. Sequenced material: PBMCs. The source of this sequence is a man aged 45 to 65 with multiple sclerosis. The chain is built from TRBV5-1 and TRBJ1-1, with D tentatively TRBD1 (5 bases). This CDR3 is CASSFRENTEAFF. The DNA of the CDR3 is TGCGCCAGCAGCTTCAGGGAGAACACTGAAGCTTTCTTT.